This T cell receptor (beta chain) derives from a study of T-cell reconstitution after alpha-beta-depleted transplantation in children. Unique molecular identifiers were incorporated during preparation of the TCRbeta library. TCRdb reanalysed the PCR reads using MiXCR and keeps one entry per CDR3 protein. The table includes just under 550,000 distinct CDR3 sequences, around 16% detected once. Per germline, CDR1 MGHRA and CDR2 YSYEKL. Trimming took 0 bases from V and 2 from J, leaving 8 bases between them. The CDR3 consists of 15 residues. V gene TRBV4-1 combines with J gene TRBJ2-1, with unresolved D. Here the sequenced sample was PBMCs from the stem cell graft donor, taken from the stem cell graft. This TCR was sampled from a human donor who donated a stem cell graft to a child with acute lymphoblastic leukemia. The CDR3 nucleotides read TGCGCCAGCAGCCAAGAGCCTATCCCCTACAATGAGCAGTTCTTC. Its protein product is CASSQEPIPYNEQFF.